A single sample gave rise to the 10 T cell receptor beta chains below, sequenced in a study of regulatory T cells in long-lasting Graves disease. Time point given: persistent/refractory GD, antithyroid drugs over 5 years with positive TRAb. TCR sequences were obtained from RNA taken from PBMCs. In building TCR beta libraries, iRepertoire HTBI primers were used together with Arm-PCR of CDR3 regions. TCRdb re-called the multiplex PCR reads through MiXCR, storing one row per CDR3 protein. The sample lists 350,000 to 500,000 distinct CDR3 sequences; around 20% were seen once. Here the sequenced sample was peripheral blood mononuclear cells (PBMCs), taken when the disease was refractory, from a patient treated with antithyroid drugs. The receptors derive from a female donor with Graves disease.

As concerns this clonotype: Because it lacks the conserved phenylalanine or tryptophan at the end, this CDR3 is likely a read error. The CDR3 bases are TGTGCCAGCAGCTCCCCGGGGGGGGGGGAGACCCAGTACCTC. Protein sequence: CASSSPGGGETQYL. The V gene is TRBV7-2, the J gene TRBJ2-5; 8 bases map to TRBD2. J was trimmed by 5 bases and V by 4 bases; bases with no gene match: 6. In germline, CDR1 is SGHTA, CDR2 FQGNSA. This CDR3 comprises 14 residues.

This clonotype was found many times. This chain links TRBV28 with TRBJ2-6, with D perhaps being TRBD1 or TRBD2 (6 bases each). V dropped 5 bases and J dropped 4 bases, with 18 bases sitting between them. The length of the CDR3 is 17 residues. Germline assignment: CDR1 MDHEN and CDR2 SYDVKM. CDR3 amino acids: CASSPLSTGAGANVLTF. CDR3 in DNA: TGTGCCAGCAGTCCCTTATCGACGGGGGCAGGGGCCAACGTCCTGACTTTC.

Points on this clonotype: A much larger clone differs from this one at a single base, so this may be a read error. The chain employs TRBV10-3 and TRBJ2-5; D uncertain. In germline, CDR1 is ENHRY, CDR2 SYGVKD. The CDR3 is 12 residues long. In DNA, the CDR3 is TGTGCCGTCAGTGAAAGAAGAGAGACCCAGTACTTC. Translating gives CAVSERRETQYF.

There are a few counts of this clonotype. The chain employs TRBV5-6 and TRBJ1-1; 7 bases fit TRBD1. From germline, CDR1 is SGHDT and CDR2 YYEEEE. The CDR3 contains 15 residues. J lost 2 bases, V lost 2 bases, and 6 bases had no gene match. This CDR3 is CASSFFQGVNTEAFF. The CDR3, as DNA: TGTGCCAGCAGCTTCTTTCAGGGGGTTAACACTGAAGCTTTCTTT.

This clonotype was detected only a few times. The V and J genes are TRBV10-2 and TRBJ2-5, with a weak D call TRBD2 (6 bases). CDR3 length: 14 residues. Per germline, CDR1 WSHSY and CDR2 SAAADI. V was shortened by 3 bases and J by 5 bases, with 13 bases between the two germline ends. CDR3 amino acids: CASSEGGKRETQYF. CDR3 sequence (DNA): TGCGCCAGCAGTGAAGGCGGGAAGAGGGAGACCCAGTACTTC.

About this clonotype: An end of the junction does not agree with germline; a read error may underlie this. The chain is built from TRBV7-9 and TRBJ2-5; D is unresolved. Germline assignment: CDR1 SEHNR and CDR2 FQNEAQ (reference sequence). The CDR3 has 14 amino acids. Here the CDR3 reads CASSQSPSQETQYF. The CDR3 DNA sequence: TGCGCCAGCAGCCAAAGCCCTAGCCAAGAGACCCAGTACTTC. The full variable domain, its missing parts supplied by reference TRBV7-9 and TRBJ2-5, is DTGVSQNPRHKITKRGQNVTFRCDPISEHNRLYWYRQTLGQGPEFLTYFQNEAQLEKSRLLSDRFSAERPKGSFSTLEIQRTEQGDSAMYLCASSQSPSQETQYFGPGTRLLVL.

This sequence joins TRBV28 and TRBJ2-7; 11 positions match TRBD2. V gave up 6 bases and J gave up 1 base; unmatched junction bases: 11. The CDR3 is 17 amino acids. The germline gives CDR1 MDHEN, CDR2 SYDVKM. CDR3 region: CASSLPLAGEPSYEQYF. The CDR3 DNA reads as TGTGCCAGCAGCTTACCACTAGCGGGAGAACCATCCTACGAGCAGTACTTC.

This clonotype was picked up a small number of times. The rearrangement joins TRBV2 to TRBJ2-1, with a possible D match to TRBD2 (6 bases). The V end was cut by 8 bases, the J end by 7 bases, with 15 bases between. This CDR3 has 13 residues. Germline CDR1 SNHLY, CDR2 FYNNEI. This CDR3 reads CASCEAGVNEQFF. The CDR3 DNA follows: TGTGCCAGCTGCGAAGCGGGTGTTAATGAGCAGTTCTTC. Full variable domain (missing parts from reference TRBV2 and TRBJ2-1): EPEVTQTPSHQVTQMGQEVILRCVPISNHLYFYWYRQILGQKVEFLVSFYNNEISEKSEIFDDQFSVERPDGSNFTLKIRSTKLEDSAMYFCASCEAGVNEQFFGPGTRLTVL.

V is TRBV28 and J is TRBJ1-4; 8 positions agree with TRBD1. This CDR3 has 13 residues. The V and J ends lost 4 bases and 8 bases, in that order; junction bases with no gene match: 3. Germline values: CDR1 MDHEN, CDR2 SYDVKM. The CDR3 region has the DNA TGTGCCAGCAGTTCAGGGGGCAAGGAAAAACTGTTTTTT. Translation: CASSSGGKEKLFF. Filled out from reference TRBV28 and TRBJ1-4, the complete variable domain reads DVKVTQSSRYLVKRTGEKVFLECVQDMDHENMFWYRQDPGLGLRLIYFSYDVKMKEKGDIPEGYSVSREKKERFSLILESASTNQTSMYLCASSSGGKEKLFFGSGTQLSVL.

This clonotype was detected only a few times. The V gene is TRBV20-1, the J gene TRBJ2-1, with 11 bases lining up with TRBD2. The CDR3 is made up of 16 amino acids. Germline V lookup: CDR1 DFQATT, CDR2 SNEGSKA (reference sequence). V shed 0 bases and J 4 bases; nucleotides not matched to a gene: 5. In DNA, the CDR3 is TGCAGTGCTAGAGATTTGGGACTAGCGGAATACAATGAGCAGTTCTTC. It is translated as CSARDLGLAEYNEQFF.